One and the same sample provided the 19 T cell receptor beta chains below, sequenced in a study of OX40 agonist ivuxolimab in advanced cancers. Here immunoSEQ multiplex PCR was the method, and the copy in TCRdb shows in-frame clones only, minus some. The data contain 130,000 or so clones, roughly 95% of them seen just once; the ten biggest clones take up more than 0.15%. Sequenced here: CD4+ or CD8+ T cells sorted from blood, sampled in a trial of the OX40 agonist ivuxolimab. The source of these receptors is an adult with an advanced solid tumor such as melanoma, head and neck, liver or kidney cancer.

The genes are TRBV5-1 and TRBJ2-2, with TRBD1 identical over 8 bases. V shed 4 bases, J shed 2 bases, and the junction held 7 bases outside the gene matches. CDR3 length equals 16 residues. Germline CDR1 SGHRS, CDR2 YFSETQ. CDR3 amino acids: CASSPGQGSNTGELFF. The CDR3 DNA sequence: TGCGCCAGCAGCCCTGGACAGGGATCTAACACCGGGGAGCTGTTTTTT.

The V call is TRBV7-3, the J call TRBJ2-3; the match to TRBD2 covers 15 bases. This CDR3 has 20 amino acids. Losses at the gene ends were 5 bases for V and 0 bases for J; bases not matched to a gene: 12. Per the germline V gene, CDR1 is SGHTA and CDR2 is FQGTGA. The CDR3 region is CASSPQAGLAGGFSTDTQYF. CDR3 sequence (DNA): TGTGCCAGCAGCCCACAGGCGGGACTAGCGGGGGGTTTTAGCACAGATACGCAGTATTTT.

V is TRBV4-1 and J is TRBJ2-4; D gene unclear. Trimming removed 4 bases at V and 3 bases at J, with 10 bases between. This CDR3 is built from 14 residues. In germline, CDR1 is MGHRA, CDR2 YSYEKL. CDR3 DNA: TGCGCCAGCAGCCGTCGGGTAAGCAAAAACATTCAGTACTTC. Protein sequence: CASSRRVSKNIQYF.

This clone has a single count. The J gene is TRBJ2-1, the V gene TRBV2, with 9 nucleotides matching TRBD2. V lost 6 bases and J lost 12; bases outside the gene matches: 18. The germline gives CDR1 SNHLY, CDR2 FYNNEI. The CDR3 covers 16 residues. CDR3 DNA sequence: TGTGCCAGCAGCCCCTCTAGGGCGGGGGGGTTTGGAGTGCAGTTCTTC. Encoded protein: CASSPSRAGGFGVQFF.

The CDR3 DNA reads TGTGCCAGCAGCCCCCTGCGGGGGTATGGCTACACCTTC. Protein sequence: CASSPLRGYGYTF. The genes are TRBV7-2 and TRBJ1-2, with D perhaps matching TRBD1 (5 bases). V lost 5 bases to trimming and J lost 5 bases, with 12 bases between them. CDR1 and CDR2 (germline): SGHTA, FQGNSA. CDR3 length: 13 amino acids.

The V gene is TRBV7-2, the J gene TRBJ1-2, with D perhaps TRBD1 (5 bases). The CDR3 has 17 residues. Trimming took off 4 bases at V and 4 bases at J, with 22 bases between the two ends. Germline assignment: CDR1 SGHTA and CDR2 FQGNSA. DNA for the CDR3: TGTGCCAGCAGCTCAGACAGAATCTCCAGGGTAGGCTATGGCTACACCTTC. It is translated as CASSSDRISRVGYGYTF. Full variable domain (missing parts from reference TRBV7-2 and TRBJ1-2): GAGVSQSPSNKVTEKGKDVELRCDPISGHTALYWYRQSLGQGLEFLIYFQGNSAPDKSGLPSDRFSAERTGGSVSTLTIQRTQQEDSAVYLCASSSDRISRVGYGYTFGSGTRLTVV.

The J gene is TRBJ2-4, the V gene TRBV10-3; TRBD2 might be the D (5 bases). The V and J ends lost 4 bases and 10 bases respectively, with 14 bases between them. Germline CDR1 reads ENHRY; CDR2 reads SYGVKD. There are 13 residues in the CDR3. In nucleotides, the CDR3 is TGTGCCATCAGTGGCTCAGGCCCGGGGATTCAGTACTTC. As protein: CAISGSGPGIQYF.

The chain employs TRBV29-1 and TRBJ2-1; D ambiguous. Trimming removed 8 bases at V and 5 bases at J, with 16 bases between. The germline V gene has CDR1 SQVTM and CDR2 ANQGSEA. This CDR3 is built from 13 residues. The CDR3 coding sequence is TGCAGCTACGGTGGGCCTTTTGACAATGAGCAGTTCTTC. Protein product: CSYGGPFDNEQFF.

V and J are TRBV4-1 and TRBJ2-7; either TRBD1 or TRBD2 may supply D (5 bases each). There are 17 residues in the CDR3. Germline V gives CDR1 MGHRA, CDR2 YSYEKL. V was pared by 1 base and J by 0 bases, with 16 bases between. The DNA for the CDR3 is TGCGCCAGCAGCCAAGGGGGGACGGCAGGGCGCTCCTACGAGCAGTACTTC. It codes for CASSQGGTAGRSYEQYF.

The gene calls are TRBV13 and TRBJ2-7; 11 nucleotides align to TRBD2. Germline V gene sequence: CDR1 PRHDT, CDR2 FYEKMQ (reference sequence). The CDR3 spans 18 residues. The trim removed 2 bases at V and 0 bases at J, leaving 9 bases unmatched. DNA of the CDR3: TGTGCCAGCAGCTTAAGACTAGCGGGACCAAGGAGCTCCTACGAGCAGTACTTC. This sequence encodes CASSLRLAGPRSSYEQYF.

This clone was recorded a few times. The chain links TRBV6-5 to TRBJ1-2, with D maybe TRBD1 (5 bases). V was clipped by 9 bases and J by 1 base, with 9 bases between them. The CDR3 extends over 12 amino acids. The germline V gene encodes CDR1 MNHEY and CDR2 SVGAGI. CDR3 bases: TGTGCCAGTAGCAGGGATAACTATGGCTACACCTTC. Amino acid sequence: CASSRDNYGYTF.

J is TRBJ1-4 and V is TRBV9, with 10 bases fitting TRBD1. Germline CDR1 is SGDLS and CDR2 is YYNGEE. The J segment lost 7 bases and the V segment lost 4 bases, leaving 7 bases of the junction unmatched. The CDR3 spans 15 residues. The CDR3 DNA reads TGTGCCAGCAGCTCAGGACAGGGGGTGCGTGAAAAACTGTTTTTT. It translates to CASSSGQGVREKLFF.

This rearrangement joins TRBV28 to TRBJ1-5; 7 bases line up with TRBD1. V shed 8 bases and J 4 bases; nucleotides not matched to a gene: 11. CDR3 length equals 15 residues. Per germline, CDR1 MDHEN and CDR2 SYDVKM. The DNA of the CDR3 is TGTGCCAGCGCCGGGGACAGCCCTGTTAATCAGCCCCAGCATTTT. This sequence encodes CASAGDSPVNQPQHF.

This chain uses TRBV9 with TRBJ2-7, with D perhaps being TRBD1 or TRBD2 (5 bases each). CDR3 length equals 15 residues. Trimming took 3 bases from V and 2 from J, leaving 15 bases between them. From germline, CDR1 is SGDLS and CDR2 YYNGEE. CDR3 nucleotides: TGTGCCAGCAGCGCCACCGGGACCAGTCCCTACGAGCAGTACTTC. Translating gives CASSATGTSPYEQYF.

This chain links TRBV10-2 with TRBJ1-5; D gene uncertain. This CDR3 is built from 13 residues. Germline V CDR1 and CDR2: WSHSY, SAAADI. Trimming cost V 3 bases and J 2 bases, with 5 bases left between them. CDR3 DNA: TGCGCCAGCAGTGAATTCGGCAATCAGCCCCAGCATTTT. This gives the protein CASSEFGNQPQHF.

The chain employs TRBV5-1 and TRBJ2-3; possibly TRBD1 for D (6 bases). The V gene's germline CDR1 is SGHRS and CDR2 YFSETQ. V was trimmed by 4 bases and J by 1 base, leaving 22 bases between them. The CDR3 consists of 18 residues. In nucleotides, the CDR3 is TGCGCCAGCAGCGCCGAACTTCAGGGGACGCGGGGCACAGATACGCAGTATTTT. As protein: CASSAELQGTRGTDTQYF.

V and J are TRBV7-7 and TRBJ2-3; TRBD1 might be the D (5 bases). Trimming stripped 0 bases from V and 5 bases from J, with 6 bases between. Germline CDR1 is SSHAT and CDR2 is FNYEAQ (reference sequence). This CDR3 spans 13 amino acids. The CDR3 loop reads CASSLAGQDTQYF. As DNA, the CDR3 is TGTGCCAGCAGCTTAGCAGGACAAGATACGCAGTATTTT.

V gene TRBV9 combines with J gene TRBJ1-5; TRBD1 might be the D (5 bases). Trimming pared 7 bases from V and 6 bases from J, leaving 14 bases between. Germline V gives CDR1 SGDLS, CDR2 YYNGEE. The CDR3 contains 13 residues. CDR3 sequence reads: CASPKSQGQPQHF. As DNA, the CDR3 is TGTGCCAGCCCTAAATCCCAGGGTCAGCCCCAGCATTTT.

This chain uses TRBV7-3 with TRBJ2-1; 11 bases align to TRBD2. Trimming cost V 1 base and J 2 bases; bases outside gene matches: 10. The CDR3 extends over 19 amino acids. From germline, CDR1 is SGHTA and CDR2 FQGTGA. CDR3 coding DNA: TGTGCCAGCAGCTTAAACCCCAGGATAGCGGGGGGGACCTACAATGAGCAGTTCTTC. Protein sequence: CASSLNPRIAGGTYNEQFF.